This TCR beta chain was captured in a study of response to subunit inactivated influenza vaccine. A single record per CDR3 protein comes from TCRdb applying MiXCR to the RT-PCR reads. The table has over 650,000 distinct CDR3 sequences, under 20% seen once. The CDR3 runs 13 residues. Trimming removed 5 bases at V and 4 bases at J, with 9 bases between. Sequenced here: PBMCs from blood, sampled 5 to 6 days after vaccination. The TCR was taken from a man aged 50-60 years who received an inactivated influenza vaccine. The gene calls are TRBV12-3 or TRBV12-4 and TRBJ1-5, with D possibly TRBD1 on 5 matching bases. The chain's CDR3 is CASSRQLNQPQHF. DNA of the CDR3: TGTGCCAGCAGTCGACAGTTAAATCAGCCCCAGCATTTT.